The T cell receptor beta chain described here comes from a study of vaccination and CD4 T cells after COVID-19. Between the trimmed V and J ends, which lost 3 bases and 2 bases, there was a span of 7 bases. Per germline, CDR1 SGHNT and CDR2 YENEEA. The CDR3 runs to 13 residues. The treatment denotes: roughly ten-day PBMC culture with coronavirus spike peptide pools or control peptides (ViraFEST assay). Notes on this clonotype: The target antigen is unknown.

With the Oncomine TCR Beta short-read assay, DNA from cultured CD4+ T cells was sequenced. Each CDR3 protein is one row after TCRdb ran MiXCR on the PCR reads. The sample carries about 5,200 distinct CDR3 sequences, roughly 23% recorded once. This TCR derives from a human donor who had recovered from COVID-19. V and J are TRBV11-3 and TRBJ2-5; possibly TRBD2 for D (5 bases). Here the sequenced sample was CD4+ T cells from blood, cultured in vitro, taken after SARS-CoV-2 vaccination. DNA of the CDR3: TGTGCCAGCAGCTTCACTAGACAAGAGACCCAGTACTTC. Translating gives CASSFTRQETQYF.